This TCR beta chain was captured by sequencing in a study of blood T cell repertoires in COVID-19. V shed 4 bases and J 4 bases; nucleotides not matched to a gene: 7. Germline CDR1 reads SGHNT; CDR2 reads YYREEE (reference sequence). The CDR3 is 14 amino acids. Methods used by the authors: Estimation of nucleated cell counts was performed using reference gene primer amplification. Here immunoSEQ multiplex PCR was the method, and the copy in TCRdb shows in-frame clones only, minus some. V, J and clone size are taken as reported in that table, and D and trimming were inferred from the DNA itself. The table includes a few hundred thousand clones, more than 75% detected once.

The specimen was peripheral blood. This receptor was taken from an older man with acute or convalescent COVID-19. The chain is built from TRBV5-4 and TRBJ1-2, with 7 bases that match TRBD1. The CDR3 coding sequence is TGTGCCAGCAGCCCCCAGGGGGTGGCCTATGGCTACACCTTC. Encoded protein: CASSPQGVAYGYTF. The complete variable domain, with remaining parts taken from reference TRBV5-4 and TRBJ1-2, reads ETGVTQSPTHLIKTRGQQVTLRCSSQSGHNTVSWYQQALGQGPQFIFQYYREEENGRGNFPPRFSGLQFPNYSSELNVNALELDDSALYLCASSPQGVAYGYTFGSGTRLTVV.